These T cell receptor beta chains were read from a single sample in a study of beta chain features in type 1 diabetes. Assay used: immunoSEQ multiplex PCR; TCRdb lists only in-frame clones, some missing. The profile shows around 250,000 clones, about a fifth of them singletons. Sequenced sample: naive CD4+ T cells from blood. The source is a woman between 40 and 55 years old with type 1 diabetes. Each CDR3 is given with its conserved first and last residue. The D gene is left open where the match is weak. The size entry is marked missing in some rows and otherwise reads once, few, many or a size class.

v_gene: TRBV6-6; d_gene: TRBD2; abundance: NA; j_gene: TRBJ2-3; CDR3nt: TGTGCCAGCATACGGCGGGGGGAAGGGGTTACGCAGTATTTT; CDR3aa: CASIRRGEGVTQYF
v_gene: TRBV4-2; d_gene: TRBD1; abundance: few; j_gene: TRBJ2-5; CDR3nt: TGTGCCAGCGCACTCCCGGGACAGAGTGAGACCCAGTACTTC; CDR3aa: CASALPGQSETQYF
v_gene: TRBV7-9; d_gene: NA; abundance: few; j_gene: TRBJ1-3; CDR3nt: TGTGCCAGCAGCTTATACGGGGGCTCTGGAAACACCATATATTTT; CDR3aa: CASSLYGGSGNTIYF
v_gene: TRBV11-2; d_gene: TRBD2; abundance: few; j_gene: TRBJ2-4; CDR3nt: TGTGCCAGCAGCTTAGGGCTAGCGGGGGGAGAAAACATTCAGTACTTC; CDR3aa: CASSLGLAGGENIQYF
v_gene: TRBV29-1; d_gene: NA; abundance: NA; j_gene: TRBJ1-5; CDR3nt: TGCAGCGTTGGGGGGGTGGGCCAGCCCCAGCATTTT; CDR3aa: CSVGGVGQPQHF
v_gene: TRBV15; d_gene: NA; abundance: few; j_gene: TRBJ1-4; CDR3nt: TGTGCCACCAGCAGAGATCCAGGGGATGAAAAACTGTTTTTT; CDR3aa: CATSRDPGDEKLFF
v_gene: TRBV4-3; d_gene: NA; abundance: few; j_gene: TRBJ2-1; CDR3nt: TGCGCCAGCAGCCAAGGAGGGGGTTACAGCTCCTACAATGAGCAGTTCTTC; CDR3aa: CASSQGGGYSSYNEQFF
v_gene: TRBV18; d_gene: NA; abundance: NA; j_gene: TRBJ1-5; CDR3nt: TGTGCCAGCTCACCTCAGGGGCCGAGCAATCAGCCCCAGCATTTT; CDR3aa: CASSPQGPSNQPQHF
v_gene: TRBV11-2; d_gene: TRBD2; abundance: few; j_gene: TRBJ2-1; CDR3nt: TGTGCCAGCAGCCAACTAGGACTAGCGGGAGATGTAGAGCAGTTCTTC; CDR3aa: CASSQLGLAGDVEQFF
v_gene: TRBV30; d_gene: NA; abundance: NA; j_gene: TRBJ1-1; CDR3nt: TGTGCCTGGAGTGTGGACAAGGCAACTTTCTTT; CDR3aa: CAWSVDKATFF
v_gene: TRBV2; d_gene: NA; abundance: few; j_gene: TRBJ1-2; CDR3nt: TGTGCCAGCAGATCAGGGCCCTATGGCTACACCTTC; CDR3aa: CASRSGPYGYTF
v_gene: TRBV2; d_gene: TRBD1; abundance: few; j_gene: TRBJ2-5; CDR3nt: TGTGCCAGCAGTCGGGACAGACACCAGGAGACCCAGTACTTC; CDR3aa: CASSRDRHQETQYF
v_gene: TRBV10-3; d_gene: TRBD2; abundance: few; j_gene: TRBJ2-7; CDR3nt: TGTGCCATCGCCCGAACTAGCGGCTCGACCTACGAGCAGTACTTC; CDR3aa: CAIARTSGSTYEQYF
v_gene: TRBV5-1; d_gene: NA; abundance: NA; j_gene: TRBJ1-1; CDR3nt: TGCGCCAGCAGCTTGGGGACAGTCTGGAACACTGAAGCTTTCTTT; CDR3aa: CASSLGTVWNTEAFF
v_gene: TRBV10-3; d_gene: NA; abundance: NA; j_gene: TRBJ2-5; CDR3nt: TGTGCCATCAGTAAAACGGACAGCCCACCAGAGACCCAGTACTTC; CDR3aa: CAISKTDSPPETQYF
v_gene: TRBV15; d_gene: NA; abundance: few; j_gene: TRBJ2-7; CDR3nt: TGTGCCACCAGCAGAGATCTTCGCAGGGCCGGGTACGAGCAGTACTTC; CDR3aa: CATSRDLRRAGYEQYF
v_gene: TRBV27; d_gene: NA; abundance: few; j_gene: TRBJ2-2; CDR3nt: TGTGCCAGCAGTTTCGGGAGAATTAACACCGGGGAGCTGTTTTTT; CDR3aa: CASSFGRINTGELFF
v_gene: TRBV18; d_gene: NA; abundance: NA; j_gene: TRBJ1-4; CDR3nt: TGTGCCAGCTCACCAAGAGGGTCGGATGAAAAACTGTTTTTT; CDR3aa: CASSPRGSDEKLFF
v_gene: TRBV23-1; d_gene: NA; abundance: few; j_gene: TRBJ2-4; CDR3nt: TGCGCCAGCAGTCATTTACCCGAGCGGGTAGGAGCCAAAAACATTCAGTACTTC; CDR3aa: CASSHLPERVGAKNIQYF
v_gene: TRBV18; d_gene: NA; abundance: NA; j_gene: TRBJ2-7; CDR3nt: TGTGCCAGCTCCCCATCAGCTGGACAGAGCTCCTACGAGCAGTACTTC; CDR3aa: CASSPSAGQSSYEQYF
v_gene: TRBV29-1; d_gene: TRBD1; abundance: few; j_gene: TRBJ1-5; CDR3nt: TGCAGCGTACCTCGGGACAGGGTTCATCAGCCCCAGCATTTT; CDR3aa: CSVPRDRVHQPQHF
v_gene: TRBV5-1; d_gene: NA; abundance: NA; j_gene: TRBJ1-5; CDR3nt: TGCGCCAGCAGCTTGGAAGGGACAAACGATCAGCCCCAGCATTTT; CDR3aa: CASSLEGTNDQPQHF
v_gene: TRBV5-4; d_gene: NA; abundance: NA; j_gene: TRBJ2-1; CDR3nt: TGTGCCAGCAGCTCAGCAGGGGGTAGCGGACGCAATGAGCAGTTCTTC; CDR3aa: CASSSAGGSGRNEQFF
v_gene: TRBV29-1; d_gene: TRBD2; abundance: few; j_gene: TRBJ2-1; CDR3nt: TGCAGCGTTTGGTCTGGACTAGACCCCTCCCGTGAGCAGTTCTTC; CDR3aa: CSVWSGLDPSREQFF
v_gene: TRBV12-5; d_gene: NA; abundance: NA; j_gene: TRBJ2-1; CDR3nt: TGTGCTAGTGGTCTGAGTGGAAAAGGAGTTAATGAGCAGTTCTTC; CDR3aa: CASGLSGKGVNEQFF
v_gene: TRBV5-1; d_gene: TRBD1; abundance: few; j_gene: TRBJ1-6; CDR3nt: TGCGCCAGCAGCCCCGCGACAGGGGTAGATTCACCCCTCCACTTT; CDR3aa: CASSPATGVDSPLHF
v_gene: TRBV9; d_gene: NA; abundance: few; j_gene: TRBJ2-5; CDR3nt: TGTGCCAGCAGCCCCCTCCCGTCCGGGGAAACCCAGTACTTC; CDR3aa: CASSPLPSGETQYF
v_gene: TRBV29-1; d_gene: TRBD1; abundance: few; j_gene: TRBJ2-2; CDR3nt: TGCAGCGTTATCCGAGACAGGGCCCCCGGGGAGCTGTTTTTT; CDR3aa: CSVIRDRAPGELFF
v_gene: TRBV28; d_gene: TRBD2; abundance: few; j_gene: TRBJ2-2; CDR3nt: TGTGCCAGCAAGGGCGGGGGGGCCGCCGGGGAGCTGTTTTTT; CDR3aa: CASKGGGAAGELFF
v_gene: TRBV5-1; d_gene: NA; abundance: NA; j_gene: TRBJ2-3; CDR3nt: TGCGCCAGCAGCCCTGACAACACAGATACGCAGTATTTT; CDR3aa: CASSPDNTDTQYF
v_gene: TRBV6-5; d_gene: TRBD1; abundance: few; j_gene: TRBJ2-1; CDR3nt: TGTGCCAGCAAGCTACAGGGGGCCTCCTACAATGAGCAGTTCTTC; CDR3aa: CASKLQGASYNEQFF
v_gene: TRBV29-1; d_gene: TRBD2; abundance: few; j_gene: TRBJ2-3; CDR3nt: TGCAGCGTGACCTTAGCGGGTAGCACAGATACGCAGTATTTT; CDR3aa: CSVTLAGSTDTQYF
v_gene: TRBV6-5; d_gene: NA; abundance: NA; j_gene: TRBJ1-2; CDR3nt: TGTGCCAGCAGTCCGACGGAGACCTATGGCTACACCTTC; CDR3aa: CASSPTETYGYTF
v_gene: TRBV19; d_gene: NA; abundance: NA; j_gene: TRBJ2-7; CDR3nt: TGTGCCAGTAGTATAACGCCAGGTGGGTCCTACGAGCAGTACTTC; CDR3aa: CASSITPGGSYEQYF
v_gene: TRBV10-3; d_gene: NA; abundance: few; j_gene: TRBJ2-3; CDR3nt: TGTGCCATCAGTTCTAGCCTGAGCACAGATACGCAGTATTTT; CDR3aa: CAISSSLSTDTQYF
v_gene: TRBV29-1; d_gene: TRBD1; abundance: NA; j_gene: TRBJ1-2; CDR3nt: TGCAGCGTTGAAGCACAGGGGACCTATGGCTACACCTTC; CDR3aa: CSVEAQGTYGYTF
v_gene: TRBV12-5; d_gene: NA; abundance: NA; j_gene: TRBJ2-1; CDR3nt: TGTGCTAGTGGTCCCCCAAACAGGGATGAGCAGTTCTTC; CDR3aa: CASGPPNRDEQFF
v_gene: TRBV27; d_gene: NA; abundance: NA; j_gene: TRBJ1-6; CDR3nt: TGTGCCAGCAGTTTTAGGGGTTTGTCACCCCTCCACTTT; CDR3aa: CASSFRGLSPLHF
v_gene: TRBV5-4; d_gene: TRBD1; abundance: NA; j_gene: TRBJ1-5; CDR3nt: TGTGCCAGCAGCTATCAGGGGGCGGATCAGCCCCAGCATTTT; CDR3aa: CASSYQGADQPQHF
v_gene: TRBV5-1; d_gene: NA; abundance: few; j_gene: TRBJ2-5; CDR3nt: TGCGCCAGCAGCTTGGACAGGGCACAAGAGACCCAGTACTTC; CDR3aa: CASSLDRAQETQYF
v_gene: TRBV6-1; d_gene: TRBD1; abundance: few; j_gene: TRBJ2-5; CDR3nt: TGTGCCAGCAGACCGGGACAGGGGAAGAGAGAGACCCAGTACTTC; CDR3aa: CASRPGQGKRETQYF
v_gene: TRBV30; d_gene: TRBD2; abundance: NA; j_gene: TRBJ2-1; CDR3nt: TGTGCCTGGAGTGACCCCCCGACTAGCGGGAGAGGGAAAAGGGACAATGAGCAGTTCTTC; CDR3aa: CAWSDPPTSGRGKRDNEQFF
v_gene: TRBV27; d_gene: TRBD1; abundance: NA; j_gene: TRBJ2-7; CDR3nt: TGTGCCAGCAGTCCATTGACAGGGAATTCCTACGAGCAGTACTTC; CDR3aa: CASSPLTGNSYEQYF
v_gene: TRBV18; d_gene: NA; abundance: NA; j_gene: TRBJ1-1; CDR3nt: TGTGCCAGCTCACCAGAGACAATGAACACTGAAGCTTTCTTT; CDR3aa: CASSPETMNTEAFF
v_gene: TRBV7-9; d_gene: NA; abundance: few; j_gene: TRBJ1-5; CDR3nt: TGTGCCAGCAGCGAGACAGGCTATCAGCCCCAGCATTTT; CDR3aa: CASSETGYQPQHF
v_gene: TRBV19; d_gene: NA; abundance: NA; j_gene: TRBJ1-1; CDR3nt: TGTGCCAGTGCCGACACGGGGGACACTGAAGCTTTCTTT; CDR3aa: CASADTGDTEAFF
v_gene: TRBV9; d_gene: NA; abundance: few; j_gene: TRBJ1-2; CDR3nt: TGTGCCAGCAGCGTAGATTCGGGGGAGGTTGGCTACACCTTC; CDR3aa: CASSVDSGEVGYTF
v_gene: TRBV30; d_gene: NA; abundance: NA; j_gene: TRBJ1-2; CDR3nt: TGTGCCTGGAGTGCCGGGCCTGAAGGGACTCACTACACCTTC; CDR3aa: CAWSAGPEGTHYTF
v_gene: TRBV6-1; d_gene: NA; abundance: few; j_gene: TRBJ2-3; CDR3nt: TGTGCCAGCAGTAGGACAGTCCAAGGCACAGATACGCAGTATTTT; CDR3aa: CASSRTVQGTDTQYF
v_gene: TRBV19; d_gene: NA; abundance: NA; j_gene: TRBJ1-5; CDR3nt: TGTGCCAGTAATACAGGCAATCAGCCCCAGCATTTT; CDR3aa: CASNTGNQPQHF
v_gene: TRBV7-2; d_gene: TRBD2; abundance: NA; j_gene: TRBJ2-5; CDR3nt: TGTGCCAGCAGCTTAGTTTCTCGGGAGGGGGAGACCCAGTACTTC; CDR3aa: CASSLVSREGETQYF
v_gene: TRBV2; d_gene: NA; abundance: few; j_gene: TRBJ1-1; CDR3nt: TGTGCCAGCAGTACCGGCCAGGGGACTGAAGCTTTCTTT; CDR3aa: CASSTGQGTEAFF
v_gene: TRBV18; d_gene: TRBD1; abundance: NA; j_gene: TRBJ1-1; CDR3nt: TGTGCCAGCTCACCCGGGACAGGAGCGAACACTGAAGCTTTCTTT; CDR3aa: CASSPGTGANTEAFF
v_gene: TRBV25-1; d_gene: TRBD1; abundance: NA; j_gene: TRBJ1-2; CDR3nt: TGTGCCAGCAGTGCGACAGGGACCGCTTATGGCTACACCTTC; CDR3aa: CASSATGTAYGYTF
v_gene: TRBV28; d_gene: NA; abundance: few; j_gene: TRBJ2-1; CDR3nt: TGTGCCAGCAGTTTGTTGGATAGCGGGCAGTTCTTC; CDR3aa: CASSLLDSGQFF
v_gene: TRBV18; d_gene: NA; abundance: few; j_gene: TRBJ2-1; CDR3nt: TGTGCCAGCTCACCAAAAGCGGCCTCCTACAATGAGCAGTTCTTC; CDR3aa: CASSPKAASYNEQFF
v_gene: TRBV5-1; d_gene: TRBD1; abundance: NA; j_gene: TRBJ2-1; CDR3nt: TGCGCCAGCAGCCCGGGACAGGGATCCTACAATGAGCAGTTCTTC; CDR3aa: CASSPGQGSYNEQFF
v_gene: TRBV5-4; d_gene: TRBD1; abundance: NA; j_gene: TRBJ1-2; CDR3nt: TGTGCCAGCAGCTCCCTCGACAGGGGAAGAGGAAACTATGGCTACACCTTC; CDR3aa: CASSSLDRGRGNYGYTF
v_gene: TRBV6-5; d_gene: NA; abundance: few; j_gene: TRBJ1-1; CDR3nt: TGTGCCAGCAGTTACGCCGACAGGCCTGAAGCTTTCTTT; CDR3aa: CASSYADRPEAFF
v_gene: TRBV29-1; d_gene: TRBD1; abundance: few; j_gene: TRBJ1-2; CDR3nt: TGCAGCGCGGACAGGGGGCATGGCTACACCTTC; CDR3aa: CSADRGHGYTF